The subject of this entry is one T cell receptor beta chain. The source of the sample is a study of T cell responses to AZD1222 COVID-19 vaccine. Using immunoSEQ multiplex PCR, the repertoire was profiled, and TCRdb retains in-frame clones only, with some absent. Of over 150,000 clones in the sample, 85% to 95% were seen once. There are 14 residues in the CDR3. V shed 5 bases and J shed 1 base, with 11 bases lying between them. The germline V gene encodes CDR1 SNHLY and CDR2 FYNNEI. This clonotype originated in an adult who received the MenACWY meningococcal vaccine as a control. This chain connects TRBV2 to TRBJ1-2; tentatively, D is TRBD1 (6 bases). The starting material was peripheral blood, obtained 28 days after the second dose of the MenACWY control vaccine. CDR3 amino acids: CASSSGTRNYGYTF. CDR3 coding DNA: TGTGCCAGCAGTTCCGGGACACGTAACTATGGCTACACCTTC. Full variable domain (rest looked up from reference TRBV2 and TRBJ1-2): EPEVTQTPSHQVTQMGQEVILRCVPISNHLYFYWYRQILGQKVEFLVSFYNNEISEKSEIFDDQFSVERPDGSNFTLKIRSTKLEDSAMYFCASSSGTRNYGYTFGSGTRLTVV.